These 24 T cell receptor beta chains were all obtained from the same sample, sequenced in a study of cytomegalovirus exposure and HLA in healthy donors. PCR employed 60 Vbeta and 13 Jbeta primers. This table comes from immunoSEQ multiplex PCR, and its TCRdb copy is limited to in-frame clones, with some not included. The data contain hundreds of thousands of clones, about four fifths of them seen just once; the ten biggest clones take up 5.5% to 7.5%. Sequencing was performed on PBMCs. These receptors were taken from a man aged 35-49 years in good health and CMV-seropositive.

V is TRBV7-3 and J is TRBJ2-7; D remains unclear. V was pared by 11 bases and J by 3 bases, with 11 bases between. CDR1 and CDR2 (germline): SGHTA, FQGTGA. The CDR3 totals 11 residues. CDR3 sequence (DNA): TGTGCCCTAGGAGCCTACTACGAGCAGTACGTC. Protein: CALGAYYEQYV.

This clone was counted once. This chain uses TRBV6-1 with TRBJ2-5, with TRBD1 matching 8 bases. CDR3 length equals 12 residues. J lost 2 bases, V lost 9 bases, and 2 bases had no gene match. Per the germline V gene, CDR1 is MNHNS and CDR2 is SASEGT. CDR3 in amino acids: CASGQGQETQYF. The CDR3 DNA follows: TGTGCCAGTGGACAGGGACAAGAGACCCAGTACTTC.

V is TRBV7-2 and J is TRBJ1-5; D is undetermined. This CDR3 spans 13 amino acids. The V and J ends lost 1 base and 7 bases respectively, with 8 bases between them. The germline gives CDR1 SGHTA, CDR2 FQGNSA. CDR3 in DNA: TGTGCCAGCAGCTTAGAAGCGGGGCAGCCCCAGCATTTT. Protein product: CASSLEAGQPQHF.

The sample holds one count of this clone. The chain carries TRBV7-9 and TRBJ2-1; D perhaps matches TRBD2 (5 bases). Germline assignment: CDR1 SEHNR and CDR2 FQNEAQ (reference sequence). This CDR3 comprises 14 residues. V gave up 6 bases and J gave up 9 bases, with 18 bases separating them. Here the CDR3 DNA reads TGTGCCAGCAGACTCGGGATTAGTGCAAGTGAGCAGTTCTTC. It specifies CASRLGISASEQFF.

A single count supports this clone. The V and J genes are TRBV15 and TRBJ2-7, with D unclear. The V and J ends lost 3 bases and 2 bases respectively, with 17 bases between them. CDR1 and CDR2 from the germline V gene are LNHNV and YYDKDF (reference sequence). This CDR3 has 16 residues. Here the CDR3 DNA reads TGTGCCACCAGCAGTCCCAAGGAGAAAACGGCCTACGAGCAGTACTTC. This codes for CATSSPKEKTAYEQYF.

On this clone itself: This CDR3 is also generated by other DNA sequences in the sample. The chain is built from TRBV7-9 and TRBJ2-1; D uncertain. V was shortened by 3 bases and J by 4 bases, with 7 bases between the two germline ends. Germline CDR1 reads SEHNR; CDR2 reads FQNEAQ (reference sequence). The CDR3 loop spans 13 amino acids. DNA for the CDR3: TGTGCCAGCAGCTTGACGACTTACAATGAGCAGTTCTTC. This sequence encodes CASSLTTYNEQFF.

V gene TRBV6-1 combines with J gene TRBJ2-5; 8 bases are a match to TRBD2. The CDR3 is 13 amino acids. V gave up 7 bases and J gave up 5 bases; unmatched junction bases: 6. Germline-derived CDR1 and CDR2 are MNHNS and SASEGT. The CDR3, as DNA: TGTGCCAGCATAATAGCGGGAAGTGAGACCCAGTACTTC. It is translated as CASIIAGSETQYF.

The V call is TRBV11-3, the J call TRBJ2-1; tentative D call: TRBD1 (6 bases). Trimming took off 5 bases at V and 4 bases at J, with 15 bases between the two ends. CDR1 and CDR2 (germline): SGHNT, YENEEA. The CDR3 is 15 amino acids. The CDR3 protein is CASSRSGDRYNEQFF. The CDR3 nucleotides are TGTGCCAGCAGCCGATCCGGCGACAGGTACAATGAGCAGTTCTTC.

The chain uses TRBV10-3 and TRBJ2-5, with 11 bases lining up with TRBD2. The end of the DNA aligns better with TRBJ2-7, so the J call may be wrong. CDR1 and CDR2 from the germline V gene are ENHRY and SYGVKD. CDR3 length: 14 residues. This CDR3 is CAITPTSGSYEQYF. CDR3 coding DNA: TGTGCCATCACCCCAACTAGCGGGAGCTACGAGCAGTACTTC.

The chain uses TRBV7-9 and TRBJ2-5; tentatively, D is TRBD2 (6 bases). The CDR3 has 11 amino acids. The germline V gene has CDR1 SEHNR and CDR2 FQNEAQ (reference sequence). V shed 0 bases and J shed 10 bases, with 6 bases lying between them. The CDR3 DNA follows: TGTGCCAGCAGCTTAGCGACTAGCCAGTACTTC. As protein: CASSLATSQYF.

With regard to this clone: This CDR3 is also generated by other DNA sequences in the sample. V gene TRBV30 combines with J gene TRBJ1-5; no reliable D call. The V and J ends lost 0 bases and 1 base respectively, with 7 bases between them. CDR1 GTSNPN and CDR2 SVGIG come from the germline V gene (reference sequence). The CDR3 runs 14 residues. For the CDR3, the DNA is TGTGCCTGGAGTGTCCCAGTGAGCAATCAGCCCCAGCATTTT. It translates to CAWSVPVSNQPQHF.

The CDR3 region has the DNA TGTGCCAGCTCACTTCGCGCGGCGGATGAGCAGTTCTTC. It translates to CASSLRAADEQFF. V usage is TRBV18 and J usage is TRBJ2-1; D uncertain. Trimming took off 4 bases at V and 8 bases at J, with 12 bases between the two ends. The CDR3 is 13 amino acids. The germline V gene has CDR1 KGHSH and CDR2 LQKENI.

This clone was counted between two and nine times. This rearrangement joins TRBV4-1 to TRBJ2-1, with D possibly matching TRBD1 (6 bases). Per germline, CDR1 MGHRA and CDR2 YSYEKL. The CDR3 covers 17 residues. The V end was cut by 1 base, the J end by 3 bases, with 16 bases between. CDR3 DNA sequence: TGCGCCAGCAGCCAAGTCCACCGGGACATCTTCTACAATGAGCAGTTCTTC. Encoded protein: CASSQVHRDIFYNEQFF.

The chain combines TRBV19 with TRBJ1-3; no clear D gene. Trimming stripped 8 bases from V and 0 bases from J, with 8 bases between. CDR1 and CDR2 (germline): LNHDA, SQIVND (reference sequence). The CDR3 covers 13 residues. The CDR3 sequence is CASLQISGNTIYF. CDR3 coding DNA: TGTGCCAGTTTACAGATCTCTGGAAACACCATATATTTT.

This chain connects TRBV2 to TRBJ2-7; 9 bases fit TRBD1. This CDR3 comprises 13 residues. The V and J ends lost 6 bases and 5 bases, in that order; junction bases with no gene match: 5. Germline V gene lookup returns CDR1 SNHLY and CDR2 FYNNEI. The CDR3 loop reads CASRTTGGNEQYF. The DNA for the CDR3 is TGTGCCAGCAGAACCACAGGGGGCAACGAGCAGTACTTC. Full variable domain (missing parts from reference TRBV2 and TRBJ2-7): EPEVTQTPSHQVTQMGQEVILRCVPISNHLYFYWYRQILGQKVEFLVSFYNNEISEKSEIFDDQFSVERPDGSNFTLKIRSTKLEDSAMYFCASRTTGGNEQYFGPGTRLTVT.

The chain combines TRBV9 with TRBJ2-3; D possibly corresponds to TRBD1 (5 bases). The CDR3 contains 16 residues. CDR1 and CDR2 from the germline V gene are SGDLS and YYNGEE. V gave up 5 bases and J gave up 3 bases, with 19 bases separating them. DNA of the CDR3: TGTGCCAGCAGTAGCTCCGACAGTGTGGGGACAGATACGCAGTATTTT. Encoded protein: CASSSSDSVGTDTQYF.

The chain combines TRBV30 with TRBJ2-7; D possibly corresponds to TRBD2 (5 bases). Between the trimmed V and J ends, which lost 2 bases and 0 bases, there was a span of 11 bases. In germline, CDR1 is GTSNPN, CDR2 SVGIG (reference sequence). CDR3 length: 14 amino acids. In DNA form, the CDR3 reads TGTGCCTGGAGTCGAGAGGGCTTCTCCTACGAGCAGTACTTC. This translates into CAWSREGFSYEQYF.

V and J are TRBV13 and TRBJ2-1; 12 bases agree with TRBD2. CDR1 and CDR2 (germline): PRHDT, FYEKMQ (reference sequence). The CDR3 runs 17 residues. J gave up 6 bases and V 2 bases, and 8 bases lay outside the gene matches. The CDR3 here is CASSLLAGGRRANEQFF. For the CDR3, the DNA is TGTGCCAGCAGCTTACTAGCGGGAGGGCGTAGGGCCAATGAGCAGTTCTTC.

The rearrangement uses TRBV5-8 and TRBJ2-5; possibly TRBD1 for D (7 bases). The CDR3 length is 17 residues. The V gene's germline CDR1 is SGHTS and CDR2 YDEGEE. The V end was cut by 3 bases, the J end by 4 bases, with 22 bases between. This CDR3 is CASSWLMRYRGGETQYF. DNA of the CDR3: TGTGCCAGCAGCTGGCTTATGCGGTACAGGGGAGGAGAGACCCAGTACTTC. Looking up the rest from reference TRBV5-8 and TRBJ2-5 gives the full variable domain: EAGVTQSPTHLIKTRGQQATLRCSPISGHTSVYWYQQALGLGLQFLLWYDEGEERNRGNFPPRFSGRQFPNYSSELNVNALELEDSALYLCASSWLMRYRGGETQYFGPGTRLLVL.

The chain uses TRBV6-1 and TRBJ1-3, with TRBD1 as a possible D gene (5 bases). V gave up 7 bases and J gave up 0 bases, with 10 bases separating them. The CDR3 runs 14 residues. The germline V gene has CDR1 MNHNS and CDR2 SASEGT. DNA of the CDR3: TGTGCCAGCACTTGGACAAGCTCTGGAAACACCATATATTTT. Amino acids: CASTWTSSGNTIYF.

The chain combines TRBV15 with TRBJ2-6, with 7 bases matching TRBD1. CDR3 length: 17 residues. Per the germline V gene, CDR1 is LNHNV and CDR2 is YYDKDF (reference sequence). The trim removed 1 base at V and 0 bases at J, leaving 3 bases unmatched. CDR3 in DNA: TGTGCCACCAGCAGAGCGACAGGGAACTCTGGGGCCAACGTCCTGACTTTC. It yields the protein CATSRATGNSGANVLTF.

This chain connects TRBV5-4 to TRBJ2-5, with 10 bases lining up with TRBD2. The CDR3 length is 18 residues. V lost 4 bases and J lost 5; bases outside the gene matches: 17. Germline assignment: CDR1 SGHNT and CDR2 YYREEE (reference sequence). CDR3 loop: CASSRRGLGLTSGETQYF. In DNA form, the CDR3 reads TGTGCCAGCAGCCGACGAGGCCTGGGGCTGACTAGCGGGGAGACCCAGTACTTC.

The V gene is TRBV6-1, the J gene TRBJ2-7; possibly TRBD2 for D (6 bases). Germline CDR1 MNHNS, CDR2 SASEGT. Trimming pared 10 bases from V and 10 bases from J, leaving 11 bases between. The CDR3 spans 9 residues. CDR3 in amino acids: CATGAGQYV. DNA for the CDR3: TGTGCCACCGGAGCGGGTCAGTACGTC.

This chain joins TRBV7-3 and TRBJ2-2; 9 bases agree with TRBD2. The CDR3 extends over 16 amino acids. The junction had 4 bases not matched to a gene; V was cut back by 1 base and J by 4 bases. Germline V gives CDR1 SGHTA, CDR2 FQGTGA. The CDR3 DNA reads TGTGCCAGCAGCTTAATGGCGCGGGAGGGCACCGGGGAGCTGTTTTTT. It is translated as CASSLMAREGTGELFF.